A selection of T cell receptor beta chains follows, all from one sample in a study of memory CD4+ T cells and cytomegalovirus serostatus. Clones were read by immunoSEQ multiplex PCR, and TCRdb kept only the in-frame ones, dropping some. The repertoire holds around 45,000 clones, with over 70% as singletons. The sequencing input was memory CD4+ T cells from blood. The receptors come from an adult in good health and CMV-seronegative. The CDR3 runs from the conserved cysteine through the conserved F or W. A D gene is named only where the DNA matches it firmly. Size is stated for part of the rows, as once, few or many counts, or as a class when the clone is expanded.

V gene: TRBV6-1
J gene: TRBJ1-6
CDR3 length: 15
D gene: TRBD1
clone size: -
CDR3 DNA: TGTGCCAGCAGTGAAGCGGGACAGGCAGGTTCACCCCTCCACTTT
CDR3 protein: CASSEAGQAGSPLHF

V gene: TRBV5-4
J gene: TRBJ2-2
CDR3 length: 15
D gene: TRBD1
clone size: -
CDR3 DNA: TGTGCCAGCAGCCGACAGGGATTTAACACCGGGGAGCTGTTTTTT
CDR3 protein: CASSRQGFNTGELFF

V gene: TRBV19
J gene: TRBJ2-7
CDR3 length: 13
D gene: -
clone size: -
CDR3 DNA: TGTGCCAGAGCGCTAGCATCACGCTACGAGCAGTACTTC
CDR3 protein: CARALASRYEQYF

V gene: TRBV29-1
J gene: TRBJ1-2
CDR3 length: 11
D gene: TRBD1
clone size: few
CDR3 DNA: TGCAGCGCACAGGGGTTGTATGGCTACACCTTC
CDR3 protein: CSAQGLYGYTF

V gene: TRBV19
J gene: TRBJ2-7
CDR3 length: 17
D gene: TRBD1
clone size: -
CDR3 DNA: TGTGCCAGTAGTATTCGGGCTTTTGCAGGGGGCATCTACGAGCAGTACTTC
CDR3 protein: CASSIRAFAGGIYEQYF

V gene: TRBV2
J gene: TRBJ1-1
CDR3 length: 14
D gene: TRBD1
clone size: -
CDR3 DNA: TGTGCCAGCAGCCGCGGGACAGGGAGTCCTGAAGCTTTCTTT
CDR3 protein: CASSRGTGSPEAFF

V gene: TRBV7-2
J gene: TRBJ1-3
CDR3 length: 14
D gene: TRBD1
clone size: -
CDR3 DNA: TGTGCCAGCAGCCCTTGGACAGGGGCTGGCACCATATATTTT
CDR3 protein: CASSPWTGAGTIYF

V gene: TRBV29-1
J gene: TRBJ2-3
CDR3 length: 13
D gene: -
clone size: few
CDR3 DNA: TGCAGCGTGAAAGGACAAAGCACAGATACGCAGTATTTT
CDR3 protein: CSVKGQSTDTQYF

V gene: TRBV19
J gene: TRBJ2-6
CDR3 length: 15
D gene: -
clone size: -
CDR3 DNA: TGTGCCAGTAGTATAGTCAGGGCCGGGGCCAACGTCCTGACTTTC
CDR3 protein: CASSIVRAGANVLTF

V gene: TRBV6-1
J gene: TRBJ2-5
CDR3 length: 14
D gene: -
clone size: -
CDR3 DNA: TGTGCCAGCAGTGAAGCACTTTCGGGAGAGACCCAGTACTTC
CDR3 protein: CASSEALSGETQYF

V gene: TRBV28
J gene: TRBJ1-4
CDR3 length: 16
D gene: -
clone size: -
CDR3 DNA: TGTGCCAGCAGGGGGACTGCGGGGGCCCGTAATGAAAAACTGTTTTTT
CDR3 protein: CASRGTAGARNEKLFF

V gene: TRBV11-2
J gene: TRBJ2-5
CDR3 length: 17
D gene: TRBD2
clone size: -
CDR3 DNA: TGTGCCAGCAGCTTAGTAGGCGGGGGGGCAGCTGCAGAGACCCAGTACTTC
CDR3 protein: CASSLVGGGAAAETQYF

V gene: TRBV15
J gene: TRBJ2-3
CDR3 length: 15
D gene: -
clone size: -
CDR3 DNA: TGTGCCACCAGCAGAGATGGGGTTAGCACAGATACGCAGTATTTT
CDR3 protein: CATSRDGVSTDTQYF

V gene: TRBV7-8
J gene: TRBJ1-2
CDR3 length: 13
D gene: -
clone size: -
CDR3 DNA: TGTGCCAGCAGCTTAGGGAGGGTCGATGGCTACACCTTC
CDR3 protein: CASSLGRVDGYTF

V gene: TRBV18
J gene: TRBJ2-1
CDR3 length: 16
D gene: TRBD1
clone size: -
CDR3 DNA: TGTGCCAGCTCACCTAGGGGACAGGGGAGCTACAATGAGCAGTTCTTC
CDR3 protein: CASSPRGQGSYNEQFF

V gene: TRBV5-4
J gene: TRBJ2-5
CDR3 length: 15
D gene: -
clone size: -
CDR3 DNA: TGTGCCAGCACTGAATCCGCCATGATAGGAGAGACCCAGTACTTC
CDR3 protein: CASTESAMIGETQYF

V gene: TRBV4-1
J gene: TRBJ2-7
CDR3 length: 13
D gene: -
clone size: once
CDR3 DNA: TGCGCCAGCAGCCAAGATCGAGTTTACGAGCAGTACTTC
CDR3 protein: CASSQDRVYEQYF

V gene: TRBV5-1
J gene: TRBJ2-3
CDR3 length: 14
D gene: -
clone size: -
CDR3 DNA: TGCGCCAGCAGTTGGGGGACTTACACAGATACGCAGTATTTT
CDR3 protein: CASSWGTYTDTQYF

V gene: TRBV6-5
J gene: TRBJ2-5
CDR3 length: 14
D gene: TRBD1
clone size: -
CDR3 DNA: TGTGCCAGCAGCCGTTCGACAGGGCGAGAGACCCAGTACTTC
CDR3 protein: CASSRSTGRETQYF

V gene: TRBV9
J gene: TRBJ2-3
CDR3 length: 13
D gene: -
clone size: -
CDR3 DNA: TGTGCCAGCAGCGTAGTAACCACAGATACGCAGTATTTT
CDR3 protein: CASSVVTTDTQYF

V gene: TRBV7-8
J gene: TRBJ1-2
CDR3 length: 14
D gene: -
clone size: -
CDR3 DNA: TGTGCCAGCAGCTTAGGACCGGGGTTTTATGGCTACACCTTC
CDR3 protein: CASSLGPGFYGYTF

V gene: TRBV28
J gene: TRBJ1-1
CDR3 length: 15
D gene: -
clone size: -
CDR3 DNA: TGTGCCAGCAGTCCCACAGGGCCTGTGAACACTGAAGCTTTCTTT
CDR3 protein: CASSPTGPVNTEAFF

V gene: TRBV5-1
J gene: TRBJ1-6
CDR3 length: 15
D gene: -
clone size: -
CDR3 DNA: TGCGCCAGCAGCTTGTCGGGTAGTGATAATTCACCCCTCCACTTT
CDR3 protein: CASSLSGSDNSPLHF

V gene: TRBV19
J gene: TRBJ2-2
CDR3 length: 11
D gene: -
clone size: -
CDR3 DNA: TGTGCCACCAGGGGCACCGGGGAGCTGTTTTTT
CDR3 protein: CATRGTGELFF

V gene: TRBV5-1
J gene: TRBJ2-7
CDR3 length: 13
D gene: -
clone size: -
CDR3 DNA: TGCGCCAGCAGCTTGGAGGGGGCCTACGAGCAGTACTTC
CDR3 protein: CASSLEGAYEQYF

V gene: TRBV10-3
J gene: TRBJ1-1
CDR3 length: 14
D gene: -
clone size: -
CDR3 DNA: TGTGCCATCAGTGAGTCCGAAGTGAACACTGAAGCTTTCTTT
CDR3 protein: CAISESEVNTEAFF

V gene: TRBV5-1
J gene: TRBJ1-4
CDR3 length: 16
D gene: TRBD1
clone size: -
CDR3 DNA: TGCGCCAGCAGCCGTACAGGGGTTGGAACTAATGAAAAACTGTTTTTT
CDR3 protein: CASSRTGVGTNEKLFF

V gene: TRBV5-6
J gene: TRBJ1-1
CDR3 length: 14
D gene: TRBD1
clone size: -
CDR3 DNA: TGTGCCAGCAGCTACCGGGACAGGTACACTGAAGCTTTCTTT
CDR3 protein: CASSYRDRYTEAFF

V gene: TRBV4-3
J gene: TRBJ2-1
CDR3 length: 16
D gene: TRBD1
clone size: few
CDR3 DNA: TGCGCCAGCAGCCTCATAGGGACAGGGGCCTACAATGAGCAGTTCTTC
CDR3 protein: CASSLIGTGAYNEQFF

V gene: TRBV7-2
J gene: TRBJ2-3
CDR3 length: 14
D gene: -
clone size: once
CDR3 DNA: TGTGCCAGCAGCTTAGATCAGGGGTTAGATACGCAGTATTTT
CDR3 protein: CASSLDQGLDTQYF

V gene: TRBV5-1
J gene: TRBJ2-5
CDR3 length: 14
D gene: -
clone size: -
CDR3 DNA: TGCGCCAGCAGCCCGGGGACCCCCGGAATGACCCAGTACTTC
CDR3 protein: CASSPGTPGMTQYF

V gene: TRBV5-6
J gene: TRBJ2-5
CDR3 length: 16
D gene: TRBD1
clone size: -
CDR3 DNA: TGTGCCAGCAGCTTGGCAATGGGACAGGGGAAGGAGACCCAGTACTTC
CDR3 protein: CASSLAMGQGKETQYF

V gene: TRBV2
J gene: TRBJ2-7
CDR3 length: 14
D gene: -
clone size: -
CDR3 DNA: TGTGCCAGCAGTGAACAGGGATCCTCCTACGAGCAGTACTTC
CDR3 protein: CASSEQGSSYEQYF

V gene: TRBV6-5
J gene: TRBJ1-2
CDR3 length: 15
D gene: -
clone size: -
CDR3 DNA: TGTGCCAGCAGTTACTCGTACGGGGATAACTATGGCTACACCTTC
CDR3 protein: CASSYSYGDNYGYTF

V gene: TRBV7-9
J gene: TRBJ1-4
CDR3 length: 16
D gene: -
clone size: -
CDR3 DNA: TGTGCCAGCGAGCTTCCGGCATACACAACTAATGAAAAACTGTTTTTT
CDR3 protein: CASELPAYTTNEKLFF

V gene: TRBV6-6
J gene: TRBJ2-7
CDR3 length: 15
D gene: TRBD1
clone size: -
CDR3 DNA: TGTGCCAGCAGGCTCTACGGGACAGGGGCGTACGAGCAGTACTTC
CDR3 protein: CASRLYGTGAYEQYF

V gene: TRBV18
J gene: TRBJ1-1
CDR3 length: 20
D gene: TRBD1
clone size: -
CDR3 DNA: TGTGCCAGCTCACCGGGGACAGGGGGCGAACTCGGTCCGGCGAACACTGAAGCTTTCTTT
CDR3 protein: CASSPGTGGELGPANTEAFF

V gene: TRBV5-4
J gene: TRBJ2-7
CDR3 length: 16
D gene: TRBD2
clone size: -
CDR3 DNA: TGTGCCAGCAGCCCTCCCGGGACTACTCCGACCTACGAGCAGTACTTC
CDR3 protein: CASSPPGTTPTYEQYF

V gene: TRBV27
J gene: TRBJ1-1
CDR3 length: 12
D gene: -
clone size: -
CDR3 DNA: TGTGCCAGCAGTTTAACAGGGAAGCAGACCTATTTT
CDR3 protein: CASSLTGKQTYF

V gene: TRBV19
J gene: TRBJ2-7
CDR3 length: 12
D gene: -
clone size: -
CDR3 DNA: TGTGCCAGTAGTACCGACAGGTACGAGCAGTACTTC
CDR3 protein: CASSTDRYEQYF

V gene: TRBV19
J gene: TRBJ1-5
CDR3 length: 15
D gene: -
clone size: -
CDR3 DNA: TGTGCCAGTAGTAGACGCCGGGACGCAAATCAGCCCCAGCATTTT
CDR3 protein: CASSRRRDANQPQHF

V gene: TRBV27
J gene: TRBJ2-5
CDR3 length: 15
D gene: TRBD1
clone size: -
CDR3 DNA: TGTGCCAGCAGTCCCCGGACAGGGGAGGTGGAGACCCAGTACTTC
CDR3 protein: CASSPRTGEVETQYF

V gene: TRBV9
J gene: TRBJ2-1
CDR3 length: 16
D gene: TRBD2
clone size: -
CDR3 DNA: TGTGCCAGCAGCTCAAAGGATAGCGGGAGGGTGAATGAGCAGTTCTTC
CDR3 protein: CASSSKDSGRVNEQFF

V gene: TRBV5-1
J gene: TRBJ1-3
CDR3 length: 15
D gene: -
clone size: few
CDR3 DNA: TGCGCCAGCAGCGGTACACAAAGCTCTGGAAACACCATATATTTT
CDR3 protein: CASSGTQSSGNTIYF

V gene: TRBV19
J gene: TRBJ2-7
CDR3 length: 13
D gene: TRBD2
clone size: -
CDR3 DNA: TGTGCCAGTAGCCCCGAGCGGGGGGCCGAGCAGTACTTC
CDR3 protein: CASSPERGAEQYF

V gene: TRBV15
J gene: TRBJ1-1
CDR3 length: 14
D gene: TRBD1
clone size: -
CDR3 DNA: TGTGCCACCAGCAGAGCGGGGACAGGGCTTGAAGCTTTCTTT
CDR3 protein: CATSRAGTGLEAFF

V gene: TRBV4-2
J gene: TRBJ2-1
CDR3 length: 17
D gene: -
clone size: once
CDR3 DNA: TGTGCCAGCAGCCAAGTCGACTTGAGGACTACAAAAAATGAGCAGTTCTTC
CDR3 protein: CASSQVDLRTTKNEQFF

V gene: TRBV6-1
J gene: TRBJ2-4
CDR3 length: 13
D gene: -
clone size: -
CDR3 DNA: TGTGCCACTAAGGACTTAGCCAAAAACATTCAGTACTTC
CDR3 protein: CATKDLAKNIQYF

V gene: TRBV5-4
J gene: TRBJ1-1
CDR3 length: 15
D gene: -
clone size: once
CDR3 DNA: TGTGCCAGCAGCTTGTACGGACAGAAGAACACTGAAGCTTTCTTT
CDR3 protein: CASSLYGQKNTEAFF

V gene: TRBV7-3
J gene: TRBJ1-1
CDR3 length: 13
D gene: -
clone size: -
CDR3 DNA: TGTGCCAGCAGCTTAATGGTGAACACTGAAGCTTTCTTT
CDR3 protein: CASSLMVNTEAFF

V gene: TRBV15
J gene: TRBJ2-4
CDR3 length: 16
D gene: -
clone size: -
CDR3 DNA: TGTGCCACCAGCAGAGATTTAGGGCCTCCAGGAAACATTCAGTACTTC
CDR3 protein: CATSRDLGPPGNIQYF

V gene: TRBV7-3
J gene: TRBJ2-6
CDR3 length: 16
D gene: TRBD1
clone size: few
CDR3 DNA: TGTGCCAGCAGCTTCGACAGGGCCTCTGGGGCCAACGTCCTGACTTTC
CDR3 protein: CASSFDRASGANVLTF

V gene: TRBV18
J gene: TRBJ1-5
CDR3 length: 17
D gene: TRBD1
clone size: -
CDR3 DNA: TGTGCCAGCTCACCCGGGACAGCCGATTATAGCAATCAGCCCCAGCATTTT
CDR3 protein: CASSPGTADYSNQPQHF

V gene: TRBV18
J gene: TRBJ2-2
CDR3 length: 14
D gene: TRBD1
clone size: -
CDR3 DNA: TGTGCCAGCTCACCGACAGGGGCCACCGGGGAGCTGTTTTTT
CDR3 protein: CASSPTGATGELFF

V gene: TRBV11-2
J gene: TRBJ1-2
CDR3 length: 14
D gene: -
clone size: -
CDR3 DNA: TGTGCCAGCAGGCAAACAGAAGTGATTCATGGCTACACCTTC
CDR3 protein: CASRQTEVIHGYTF

V gene: TRBV15
J gene: TRBJ1-1
CDR3 length: 14
D gene: -
clone size: once
CDR3 DNA: TGTGCCACCAGCAGAGAAGGGGGGGTCACTGAAGCTTTCTTT
CDR3 protein: CATSREGGVTEAFF

V gene: TRBV5-1
J gene: TRBJ2-7
CDR3 length: 19
D gene: -
clone size: -
CDR3 DNA: TGCGCCAGCAGCTTGGCCGGAGGCCATGGATTCACAGGTTCCTACGAGCAGTACTTC
CDR3 protein: CASSLAGGHGFTGSYEQYF